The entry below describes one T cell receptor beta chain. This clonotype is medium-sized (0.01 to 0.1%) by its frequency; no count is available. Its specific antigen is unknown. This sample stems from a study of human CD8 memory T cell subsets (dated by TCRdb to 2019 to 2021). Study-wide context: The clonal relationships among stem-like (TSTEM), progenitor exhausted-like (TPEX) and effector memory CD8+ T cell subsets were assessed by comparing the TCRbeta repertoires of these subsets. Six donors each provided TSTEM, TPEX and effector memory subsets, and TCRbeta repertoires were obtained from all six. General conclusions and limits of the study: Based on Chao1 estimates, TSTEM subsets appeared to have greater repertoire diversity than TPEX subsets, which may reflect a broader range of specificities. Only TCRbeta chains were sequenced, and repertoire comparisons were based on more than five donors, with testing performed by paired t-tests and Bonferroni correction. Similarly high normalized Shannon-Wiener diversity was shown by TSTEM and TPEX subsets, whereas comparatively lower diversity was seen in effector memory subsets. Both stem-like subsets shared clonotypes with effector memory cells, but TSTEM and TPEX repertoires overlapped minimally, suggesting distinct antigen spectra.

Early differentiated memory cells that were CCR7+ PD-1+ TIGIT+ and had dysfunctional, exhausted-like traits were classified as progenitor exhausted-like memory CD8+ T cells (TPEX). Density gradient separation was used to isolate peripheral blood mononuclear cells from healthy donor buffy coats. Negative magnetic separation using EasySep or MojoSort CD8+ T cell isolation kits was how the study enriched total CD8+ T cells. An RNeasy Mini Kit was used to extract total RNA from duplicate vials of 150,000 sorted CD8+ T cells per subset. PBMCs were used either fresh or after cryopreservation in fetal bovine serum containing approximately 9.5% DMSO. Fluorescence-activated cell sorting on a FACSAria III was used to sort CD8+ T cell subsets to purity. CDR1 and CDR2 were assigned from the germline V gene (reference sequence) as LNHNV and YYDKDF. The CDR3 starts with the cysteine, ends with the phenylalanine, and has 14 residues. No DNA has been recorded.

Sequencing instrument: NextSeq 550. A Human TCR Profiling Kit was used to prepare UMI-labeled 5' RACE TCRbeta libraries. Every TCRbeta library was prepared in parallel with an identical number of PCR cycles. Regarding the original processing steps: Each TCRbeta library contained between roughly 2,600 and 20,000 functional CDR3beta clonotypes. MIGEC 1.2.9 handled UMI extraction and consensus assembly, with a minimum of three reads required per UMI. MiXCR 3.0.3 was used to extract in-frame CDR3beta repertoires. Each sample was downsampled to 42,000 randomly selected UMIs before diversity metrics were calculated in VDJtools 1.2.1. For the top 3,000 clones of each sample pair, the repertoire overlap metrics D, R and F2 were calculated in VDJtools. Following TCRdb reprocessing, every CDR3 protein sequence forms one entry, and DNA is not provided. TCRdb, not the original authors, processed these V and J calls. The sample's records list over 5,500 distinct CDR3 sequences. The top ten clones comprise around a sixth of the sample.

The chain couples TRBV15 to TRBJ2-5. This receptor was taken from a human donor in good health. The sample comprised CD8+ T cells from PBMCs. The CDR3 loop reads CATSRDRGQETQYF.